This paragraph reports one T cell receptor (beta chain). Antigen: not known. These data are taken from a study of cytomegalovirus exposure and HLA in healthy donors. General study points: Published work reported that the classifier diagnosed cytomegalovirus status with high specificity and sensitivity. When a later analysis compared HLA-associated TCR beta chains with equally common others, the HLA-associated chains turned out to be more clonally expanded and to have lower generation probabilities. Earlier analysis yielded a pattern in which most TCR beta V segments were productive about 90% or about 30% of the time.

With 60 Vbeta and 13 Jbeta primers, the PCR was carried out. TCRdb keeps only in-frame clones here, not all; method: immunoSEQ multiplex PCR. The data show about 130,000 clones, with around three quarters seen just once and 1% held by the top ten. The CDR3 covers 13 residues. V gave up 1 base and J gave up 7 bases, with 7 bases separating them. The germline V gene encodes CDR1 SGHTA and CDR2 FQGNSA. The specimen sequenced was PBMCs. The V gene is TRBV7-2, the J gene TRBJ1-4; D is unclear. The sequence derives from a man aged 40-49 years in good health and CMV-seronegative. DNA of the CDR3: TGTGCCAGCAGCTTAGGAGTTTCTGAAAAACTGTTTTTT. Amino acids: CASSLGVSEKLFF.